A selection of T cell receptor beta chains follows, all from one sample in a study of blood T cell repertoires in COVID-19. Some clones are missing from TCRdb's copy, which holds only in-frame ones; the method was immunoSEQ multiplex PCR. Among more than 100,000 clones listed, about 76% were seen once. Input material: peripheral blood. The receptors here all came from a woman aged 55-69 years with active or convalescent COVID-19. Each CDR3 is given with its conserved first and last residue. The order of the fields is CDR3 DNA, CDR3 protein, V gene, J gene, D gene, clone size. A D gene is named only where the DNA matches it firmly. Where a row states a size, it is once, few, many or the class of an expanded clone; other rows omit it.

DNA: TGTGCCAGTTCCGCGGGGTGGGAAGCTTTCTTT
CDR3: CASSAGWEAFF
V: TRBV19
J: TRBJ1-1
D: .
size: .

DNA: TGTGCCAGCAGTGAAGGGTTTGGACAGGGTATTACGGAGCCCCAGCATTTT
CDR3: CASSEGFGQGITEPQHF
V: TRBV2
J: TRBJ1-5
D: TRBD1
size: .

DNA: TGTGCCAGCAGTTACTCGTGGATTAGCGCCTACGAGCAGTACTTC
CDR3: CASSYSWISAYEQYF
V: TRBV6-2/TRBV6-3
J: TRBJ2-7
D: .
size: .

DNA: TGCAGTGCTAGTGGGGAGGTCCAAGAGACCCAGTACTTC
CDR3: CSASGEVQETQYF
V: TRBV20-1
J: TRBJ2-5
D: .
size: many

DNA: TGCGCCAGCCAGTGGACAGGGGGCAACAATGAGCAGTTCTTC
CDR3: CASQWTGGNNEQFF
V: TRBV10-2
J: TRBJ2-1
D: TRBD1
size: .

DNA: TGTGCCAGCTACGACGGGTTTTGGTCCAATGAAAAACTGTTTTTT
CDR3: CASYDGFWSNEKLFF
V: TRBV28
J: TRBJ1-4
D: .
size: .

DNA: TGTGCCAGCAGCCAGGCTAGCGGGAGAGGTGGCACAGATACGCAGTATTTT
CDR3: CASSQASGRGGTDTQYF
V: TRBV4-2
J: TRBJ2-3
D: TRBD2
size: .

DNA: TGTGCCACGTCCCCGAGGTACGGTCCAGCTAACTATGGCTACACCTTC
CDR3: CATSPRYGPANYGYTF
V: TRBV19
J: TRBJ1-2
D: .
size: once

DNA: TGCGCCAGCAGCGAGGACGGGGGAGGTGAAGCTTTCTTT
CDR3: CASSEDGGGEAFF
V: TRBV5-1
J: TRBJ1-1
D: .
size: .

DNA: TGTGCCAGCTCACCACAGGGGGCTACGCAGCCCCAGCATTTT
CDR3: CASSPQGATQPQHF
V: TRBV18
J: TRBJ1-5
D: TRBD1
size: .

DNA: TGTGCCAGTAGTATGGGCAGAAGATTTGAAGCTTTCTTT
CDR3: CASSMGRRFEAFF
V: TRBV19
J: TRBJ1-1
D: .
size: .

DNA: TGTGCCAGCAGCTCCCAGTGGGGGGGCGCGGCTGAAGCTTTCTTT
CDR3: CASSSQWGGAAEAFF
V: TRBV11-2
J: TRBJ1-1
D: .
size: .

DNA: TGCAGTGCCCGGGATGGCTACGAGCAGTACTTC
CDR3: CSARDGYEQYF
V: TRBV20-1
J: TRBJ2-7
D: .
size: many

DNA: TGTGCCAGCAGCCAGAATCATGGCGGGCCGGGGACTGAAGCTTTCTTT
CDR3: CASSQNHGGPGTEAFF
V: TRBV4-2
J: TRBJ1-1
D: .
size: few

DNA: TGTGCCAGTAGTACCGCTCCGGGACAGGGATTTACTGAAGCTTTCTTT
CDR3: CASSTAPGQGFTEAFF
V: TRBV19
J: TRBJ1-1
D: TRBD1
size: .

DNA: TGTGCCAGCCAGGGGACAGGAGATAATTCACCCCTCCACTTT
CDR3: CASQGTGDNSPLHF
V: TRBV2
J: TRBJ1-6
D: TRBD1
size: .

DNA: TGTGCCATCAGCGCCGGGACTAGCGAAACGGATACGCAGTATTTT
CDR3: CAISAGTSETDTQYF
V: TRBV10-3
J: TRBJ2-3
D: TRBD2
size: .

DNA: TGCGCCAGCAGCTTGGAATCAGGCAATCAGCCCCAGCATTTT
CDR3: CASSLESGNQPQHF
V: TRBV5-1
J: TRBJ1-5
D: .
size: once

DNA: TGCAGCGTGAAAACAACGCTGACAGGGGAAGGAAACACCATATATTTT
CDR3: CSVKTTLTGEGNTIYF
V: TRBV29-1
J: TRBJ1-3
D: TRBD1
size: .

DNA: TGTGCCAGCAGTCCCGGACTAGCGGGGGGGACAGATACGCAGTATTTT
CDR3: CASSPGLAGGTDTQYF
V: TRBV28
J: TRBJ2-3
D: TRBD2
size: .

DNA: TGTGCCAGCAGAACCAGGGGTACAGATACGCAGTATTTT
CDR3: CASRTRGTDTQYF
V: TRBV5-8
J: TRBJ2-3
D: .
size: .

DNA: TGTGCCAGCAGTTTATCGGGGGGGCGCGATGGCTACACCTTC
CDR3: CASSLSGGRDGYTF
V: TRBV28
J: TRBJ1-2
D: .
size: .

DNA: TGTGCCAGCAGTCCCGGGGATGCAACTAATGAAAAACTGTTTTTT
CDR3: CASSPGDATNEKLFF
V: TRBV6-2/TRBV6-3
J: TRBJ1-4
D: .
size: .

DNA: TGTGCTAGTGGTTTGGTGTCCGGTACAGGTCGGGGACAGAACTATGGCTACACCTTC
CDR3: CASGLVSGTGRGQNYGYTF
V: TRBV12-5
J: TRBJ1-2
D: TRBD1
size: .

DNA: TGTGCCAGCAGTTACGGGACAAACACTAACTATGGCTACACCTTC
CDR3: CASSYGTNTNYGYTF
V: TRBV28
J: TRBJ1-2
D: .
size: .

DNA: TGTGCCAGCTCACCATCGCCGGAGGACAGGGCAAGGAACACTGAAGCTTTCTTT
CDR3: CASSPSPEDRARNTEAFF
V: TRBV18
J: TRBJ1-1
D: TRBD1
size: .

DNA: TGTGCCAGCAGCCCCTTCGGAGGGGTAGGTAATTCACCCCTCCACTTT
CDR3: CASSPFGGVGNSPLHF
V: TRBV7-2
J: TRBJ1-6
D: .
size: .

DNA: TGTGCCAGCAGTGAGACCCAGGGGGCGGCAGATACGCAGTATTTT
CDR3: CASSETQGAADTQYF
V: TRBV6-1
J: TRBJ2-3
D: TRBD1
size: .

DNA: TGTGCCACCCCCGGGACTAGCAGTAATGAGCAGTTCTTC
CDR3: CATPGTSSNEQFF
V: TRBV2
J: TRBJ2-1
D: TRBD2
size: .

DNA: TGCGCCAGCAGCAGAAACAGGGGTAGGGATGAAAAACTGTTTTTT
CDR3: CASSRNRGRDEKLFF
V: TRBV5-1
J: TRBJ1-4
D: TRBD1
size: .

DNA: TGTGCCAGCAGACCTACTGGACAGGGAGTGACTGAAGCTTTCTTT
CDR3: CASRPTGQGVTEAFF
V: TRBV6-5
J: TRBJ1-1
D: TRBD1
size: .

DNA: TGTGCCAGCAGCACAAGGACAGCAATCTATGGCTACACCTTC
CDR3: CASSTRTAIYGYTF
V: TRBV5-4
J: TRBJ1-2
D: .
size: .

DNA: TGTGCCAGCAGCTTAGAGCGGAAAGCGGGAGCGGTGGATACGCAGTATTTT
CDR3: CASSLERKAGAVDTQYF
V: TRBV11-3
J: TRBJ2-3
D: TRBD2
size: .

DNA: TGTGCCAGCAGCTTAAGTAGGCGGGAGGAAGAGACCCAGTACTTC
CDR3: CASSLSRREEETQYF
V: TRBV7-2
J: TRBJ2-5
D: TRBD2
size: .

DNA: TGTGCCAGCAGCGGGCCTCAGGGGGCCTCCTACGAGCAGTACTTC
CDR3: CASSGPQGASYEQYF
V: TRBV7-2
J: TRBJ2-7
D: TRBD1
size: .

DNA: TGTGCCAGCAGTTTGGGTGGGACTAGCGCAATCTACGAGCAGTACTTC
CDR3: CASSLGGTSAIYEQYF
V: TRBV28
J: TRBJ2-7
D: TRBD2
size: .

DNA: TGTGCCAGTAGTCGGCAGGCTCAGGGGACTGAAGCTTTCTTT
CDR3: CASSRQAQGTEAFF
V: TRBV19
J: TRBJ1-1
D: .
size: .

DNA: TGTGCCAGCAGTTACAGGAGTGCCCCAGCTCCTAAAAAACTGTTTTTT
CDR3: CASSYRSAPAPKKLFF
V: TRBV6-6
J: TRBJ1-4
D: .
size: few

DNA: TGTGCCAGCAGCCGGACAGGGGGCTCTGGGGCCAACGTCCTGACTTTC
CDR3: CASSRTGGSGANVLTF
V: TRBV7-8
J: TRBJ2-6
D: TRBD1
size: .

DNA: TGCGCCAGCAGCTTCCGGGACACCACCGGGGAGCTGTTTTTT
CDR3: CASSFRDTTGELFF
V: TRBV5-1
J: TRBJ2-2
D: .
size: .

DNA: TGTGCCATCAAGGACCCAGGGATCACTGGAAACACCATATATTTT
CDR3: CAIKDPGITGNTIYF
V: TRBV10-3
J: TRBJ1-3
D: .
size: .

DNA: TGTGCCAGCAGTGGGCGGACAGGGGTGCTTTACGAGCAGTACTTC
CDR3: CASSGRTGVLYEQYF
V: TRBV2
J: TRBJ2-7
D: TRBD1
size: few

DNA: TGTGCCAGCAGCAAATATCAGGACAGGGTACCCTATGGCTACACCTTC
CDR3: CASSKYQDRVPYGYTF
V: TRBV21-1
J: TRBJ1-2
D: .
size: .

DNA: TGCGCCAGCAGCCTAGGACAGGGTCTATACGAGCAGTACTTC
CDR3: CASSLGQGLYEQYF
V: TRBV4-3
J: TRBJ2-7
D: TRBD1
size: .

DNA: TGTGCCAGCAGCTCTACGAGGGGCACAGATACGCAGTATTTT
CDR3: CASSSTRGTDTQYF
V: TRBV7-2
J: TRBJ2-3
D: .
size: .

DNA: TGCAGCGTTGCTTATTCTGTCTACGAGCAGTACTTC
CDR3: CSVAYSVYEQYF
V: TRBV29-1
J: TRBJ2-7
D: .
size: once

DNA: TGCAGCGTTGAAGATAATAAAGAGGCGACTGAAGCTTTCTTT
CDR3: CSVEDNKEATEAFF
V: TRBV29-1
J: TRBJ1-1
D: .
size: .

DNA: TGTGCCAGCAGCGACGGGACTAGCGGGAGAACCGGCGAGCAGTACTTC
CDR3: CASSDGTSGRTGEQYF
V: TRBV7-2
J: TRBJ2-7
D: TRBD2
size: few